The rows below give T cell receptor beta chains drawn from one sample of a study of T cell repertoires in cytomegalovirus infection. MiXCR, applied by TCRdb to the reads, yields one record per CDR3 protein. This sample carries approximately 220,000 distinct CDR3 sequences, less than 50% of them seen once, and the ten largest clones take approximately 60%. Their antigens remain unidentified. Sequences were derived from CD8+ T cells from cultured PBMCs, sampled from culture after CMV antigen stimulation. These receptors were taken from a human donor in good health (CMV status not recorded). Some clones in this sample may be carry-over from other donors' samples. The CDR3 runs from the conserved cysteine through the conserved F or W. Each record gives: V gene, D gene, clone size, J gene, CDR3 protein, CDR3 DNA. D genes are given only for firm matches. The size entry is marked missing in some rows and otherwise reads once, few, many or a size class.

V: TRBV27; D: .; size: .; J: TRBJ1-2; CDR3: CASSVRGYLNYGYTF; DNA: TGTGCCAGCAGTGTTAGAGGTTATTTGAACTATGGCTACACCTTC
V: TRBV2; D: .; size: .; J: TRBJ2-7; CDR3: CASLTSTYEQYF; DNA: TGTGCCAGCCTTACTAGCACCTACGAGCAGTACTTC
V: TRBV15; D: TRBD2; size: .; J: TRBJ2-5; CDR3: CATSIGLAGPSSVQYF; DNA: TGTGCCACCAGCATCGGACTAGCGGGACCTAGTTCTGTTCAGTACTTC
V: TRBV7-9; D: .; size: few; J: TRBJ1-2; CDR3: CASSLDGEGNYGYTF; DNA: TGTGCCAGCAGCTTAGATGGGGAGGGGAACTATGGCTACACCTTC
V: TRBV2; D: .; size: .; J: TRBJ2-3; CDR3: CASNPGPTDTQYF; DNA: TGTGCCAGCAACCCGGGACCCACAGATACGCAGTATTTT
V: TRBV20-1; D: .; size: once; J: TRBJ2-3; CDR3: CSARVNRDTQYF; DNA: TGCAGTGCTAGAGTTAATAGGGATACGCAGTATTTT
V: TRBV29-1; D: .; size: few; J: TRBJ2-1; CDR3: CSVPTKSSYNEQFF; DNA: TGCAGCGTTCCGACTAAGAGCTCCTACAATGAGCAGTTCTTC
V: TRBV12-3/TRBV12-4; D: .; size: .; J: TRBJ1-6; CDR3: CASTPGPYNSPLHF; DNA: TGTGCCAGCACCCCTGGGCCGTATAATTCACCCCTCCACTTT
V: TRBV7-2; D: .; size: many; J: TRBJ1-5; CDR3: CASSLGAGNQPQHF; DNA: TGTGCCAGCAGCTTAGGGGCAGGGAATCAGCCCCAGCATTTT
V: TRBV7-8; D: .; size: few; J: TRBJ2-7; CDR3: CASSLEWGADLLISYEQYF; DNA: TGTGCCAGCAGCTTAGAATGGGGGGCGGATCTCCTTATCTCCTACGAGCAGTACTTC
V: TRBV11-2; D: TRBD1; size: few; J: TRBJ1-1; CDR3: CASSPRDRKIEAFF; DNA: TGTGCCAGCAGCCCCCGGGACAGAAAAATTGAAGCTTTCTTT
V: TRBV7-2; D: .; size: many; J: TRBJ1-6; CDR3: CASSPRLQTPWGSPLHF; DNA: TGTGCCAGCAGCCCCCGACTCCAGACGCCCTGGGGATCACCCCTCCACTTT
V: TRBV13; D: .; size: .; J: TRBJ1-5; CDR3: CASSFSGNRQPQHF; DNA: TGTGCCAGCAGCTTTTCAGGGAATCGGCAGCCCCAGCATTTT
V: TRBV7-8; D: .; size: .; J: TRBJ1-6; CDR3: CASSPFETPGNSPLHF; DNA: TGTGCCAGCAGCCCCTTCGAGACCCCGGGCAATTCACCCCTCCACTTT
V: TRBV6-6; D: TRBD2; size: many; J: TRBJ2-1; CDR3: CASSRPSGRVYNEQFF; DNA: TGTGCCAGCAGTCGGCCTAGCGGGAGGGTATACAATGAGCAGTTCTTC
V: TRBV9; D: TRBD2; size: few; J: TRBJ2-1; CDR3: CASSVPKAGGPNEQFF; DNA: TGTGCCAGCAGCGTCCCCAAAGCGGGAGGCCCCAATGAGCAGTTCTTC
V: TRBV6-5; D: TRBD2; size: .; J: TRBJ2-7; CDR3: CASSRNLAGDRDEQYF; DNA: TGTGCCAGCAGTCGGAACCTAGCGGGAGATCGGGACGAGCAGTACTTC
V: TRBV27; D: .; size: .; J: TRBJ1-1; CDR3: CASSPYGFRAGTEAFF; DNA: TGTGCCAGCAGTCCTTACGGCTTCAGGGCAGGGACTGAAGCTTTCTTT
V: TRBV6-6; D: .; size: .; J: TRBJ1-6; CDR3: CASSGGNSPLHF; DNA: TGTGCCAGCAGTGGGGGGAACTCACCCCTCCACTTT
V: TRBV27; D: .; size: few; J: TRBJ1-1; CDR3: CASSPMGRMNTEAFF; DNA: TGTGCCAGCAGCCCCATGGGACGGATGAACACTGAAGCTTTCTTT
V: TRBV12-3/TRBV12-4; D: TRBD1; size: .; J: TRBJ1-5; CDR3: CASRPDREGGNQPQHF; DNA: TGTGCCAGCAGGCCTGACAGGGAGGGGGGCAATCAGCCCCAGCATTTT
V: TRBV7-9; D: TRBD1; size: .; J: TRBJ2-1; CDR3: CASSLRDRAYNEQFF; DNA: TGTGCCAGCAGCTTAAGGGACAGGGCCTACAATGAGCAGTTCTTC
V: TRBV7-8; D: TRBD2; size: many; J: TRBJ2-1; CDR3: CASSALAGVSPYNEQFF; DNA: TGTGCCAGCAGCGCACTAGCGGGAGTATCCCCCTACAATGAGCAGTTCTTC
V: TRBV15; D: .; size: few; J: TRBJ1-1; CDR3: CATSSGNGEAFF; DNA: TGTGCCACCTCCTCGGGGAACGGTGAAGCTTTCTTT
V: TRBV29-1; D: .; size: .; J: TRBJ2-5; CDR3: CSVERWGAETQYF; DNA: TGCAGCGTTGAAAGGTGGGGGGCAGAGACCCAGTACTTC
V: TRBV7-6; D: .; size: .; J: TRBJ2-3; CDR3: CASSLVAGKADTQYF; DNA: TGTGCCAGCAGTCTAGTCGCGGGAAAGGCAGATACGCAGTATTTT
V: TRBV2; D: TRBD2; size: few; J: TRBJ2-7; CDR3: CASSDQGRDSEQYF; DNA: TGTGCCAGCAGTGATCAAGGGAGGGATTCCGAGCAGTACTTC
V: TRBV7-9; D: .; size: .; J: TRBJ2-3; CDR3: CASRGGAPTDTQYF; DNA: TGTGCCAGCAGGGGCGGGGCCCCCACAGATACGCAGTATTTT
V: TRBV7-9; D: TRBD2; size: .; J: TRBJ2-1; CDR3: CASSLGSSGRVYNEQFF; DNA: TGTGCCAGCAGCTTAGGGTCTAGCGGGAGAGTCTACAATGAGCAGTTCTTC
V: TRBV6-1; D: .; size: .; J: TRBJ1-2; CDR3: CASSEAPFVGGYTF; DNA: TGTGCCAGCAGTGAAGCGCCGTTTGTCGGGGGCTACACCTTC
V: TRBV7-3; D: TRBD1; size: few; J: TRBJ2-1; CDR3: CASSSGTGAYNEQFF; DNA: TGTGCCAGCAGCTCCGGGACAGGGGCCTACAATGAGCAGTTCTTC
V: TRBV6-5; D: .; size: .; J: TRBJ2-1; CDR3: CASSLIHNEQFF; DNA: TGTGCCAGCAGCCTCATCCACAATGAGCAGTTCTTC
V: TRBV7-9; D: TRBD1; size: .; J: TRBJ1-2; CDR3: CANSFPGGYGYTF; DNA: TGTGCCAACAGCTTTCCAGGGGGCTATGGCTACACCTTC
V: TRBV27; D: TRBD1; size: .; J: TRBJ2-1; CDR3: CASSPGTGGSNEQFF; DNA: TGTGCCAGCAGTCCCGGGACAGGGGGTAGCAATGAGCAGTTCTTC
V: TRBV19; D: .; size: .; J: TRBJ2-3; CDR3: CATRPTENTDTQYF; DNA: TGTGCCACCCGACCGACAGAGAACACAGATACGCAGTATTTT
V: TRBV6-2/TRBV6-3; D: TRBD1; size: .; J: TRBJ2-7; CDR3: CASRDRGGSYEQYF; DNA: TGTGCCAGCAGGGACAGGGGCGGGAGCTACGAGCAGTACTTC
V: TRBV12-3/TRBV12-4; D: TRBD1; size: .; J: TRBJ1-5; CDR3: CASSSTGESNQPQHF; DNA: TGTGCCAGCAGTTCGACAGGGGAGAGCAATCAGCCCCAGCATTTT
V: TRBV6-1; D: TRBD1; size: few; J: TRBJ2-2; CDR3: CASSPTGVTGELFF; DNA: TGTGCCAGCAGCCCGACAGGGGTCACCGGGGAGCTGTTTTTT
V: TRBV6-6; D: .; size: .; J: TRBJ2-1; CDR3: CASSYSRGAGEQFF; DNA: TGTGCCAGCAGTTACTCTCGGGGGGCTGGCGAGCAGTTCTTC
V: TRBV6-6; D: TRBD2; size: .; J: TRBJ2-5; CDR3: CASSSTRGGVGETQYF; DNA: TGTGCCAGCAGTTCCACTCGGGGGGGGGTAGGAGAGACCCAGTACTTC
V: TRBV27; D: TRBD2; size: .; J: TRBJ2-3; CDR3: CASSTSPTSGRVFITDTQYF; DNA: TGTGCCAGCAGTACGTCACCGACTAGCGGGAGGGTCTTTATCACAGATACGCAGTATTTT
V: TRBV7-9; D: TRBD1; size: .; J: TRBJ1-1; CDR3: CASSVGQGDLGTEAFF; DNA: TGTGCCAGCAGCGTCGGACAGGGGGACCTTGGCACTGAAGCTTTCTTT
V: TRBV24-1; D: .; size: .; J: TRBJ2-3; CDR3: CATSDLIDTQYF; DNA: TGTGCCACCAGTGATTTGATAGATACGCAGTATTTT
V: TRBV9; D: TRBD1; size: .; J: TRBJ1-3; CDR3: CASSPAATGVPGNTIYF; DNA: TGTGCCAGCAGCCCAGCCGCTACAGGGGTCCCTGGAAACACCATATATTTT
V: TRBV29-1; D: TRBD1; size: .; J: TRBJ1-3; CDR3: CSVSDRGSGNTIYF; DNA: TGCAGCGTGAGTGACAGGGGCTCTGGAAACACCATATATTTT
V: TRBV2; D: TRBD1; size: few; J: TRBJ1-2; CDR3: CASLGPAVTGESSGYTF; DNA: TGTGCCAGCCTAGGCCCCGCCGTGACAGGGGAATCGAGTGGCTACACCTTC
V: TRBV7-6; D: TRBD2; size: few; J: TRBJ2-3; CDR3: CASSLAAGDTQYF; DNA: TGTGCCAGCAGCTTAGCAGCGGGGGATACGCAGTATTTT
V: TRBV7-9; D: .; size: few; J: TRBJ1-2; CDR3: CASSPPPTEDYGYTF; DNA: TGTGCCAGCAGCCCCCCCCCGACAGAAGACTATGGCTACACCTTC
V: TRBV5-6; D: .; size: .; J: TRBJ2-2; CDR3: CASSDLGELFF; DNA: TGTGCCAGCAGTGACCTGGGGGAGCTGTTTTTT
V: TRBV20-1; D: TRBD2; size: many; J: TRBJ2-7; CDR3: CSAPEAGRGSYEQYF; DNA: TGCAGTGCTCCCGAAGCCGGGAGGGGGTCCTACGAGCAGTACTTC
V: TRBV7-9; D: TRBD2; size: .; J: TRBJ2-1; CDR3: CASSLALLLAGNYNEQFF; DNA: TGTGCCAGCAGCTTAGCTCTGCTACTAGCGGGTAATTACAATGAGCAGTTCTTC